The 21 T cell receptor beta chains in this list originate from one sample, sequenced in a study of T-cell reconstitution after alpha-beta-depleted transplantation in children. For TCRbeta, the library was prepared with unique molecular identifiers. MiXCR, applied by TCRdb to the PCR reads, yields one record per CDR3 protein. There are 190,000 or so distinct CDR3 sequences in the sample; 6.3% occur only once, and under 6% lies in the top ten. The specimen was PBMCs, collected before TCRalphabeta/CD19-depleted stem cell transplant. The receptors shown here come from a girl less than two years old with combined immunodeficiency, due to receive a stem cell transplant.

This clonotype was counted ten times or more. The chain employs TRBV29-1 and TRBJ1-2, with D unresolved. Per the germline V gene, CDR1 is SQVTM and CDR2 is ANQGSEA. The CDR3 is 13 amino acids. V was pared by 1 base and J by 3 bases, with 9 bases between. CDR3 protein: CSVEGAEDYGYTF. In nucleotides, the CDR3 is TGCAGCGTTGAAGGGGCAGAAGACTATGGCTACACCTTC.

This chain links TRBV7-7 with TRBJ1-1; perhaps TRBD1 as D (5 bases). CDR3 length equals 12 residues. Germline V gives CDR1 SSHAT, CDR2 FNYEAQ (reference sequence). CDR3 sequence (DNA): TGTGCTCAAGGACCGGGGGGGACTGAAGCTTTCTTT. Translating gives CAQGPGGTEAFF. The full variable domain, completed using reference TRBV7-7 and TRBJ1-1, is GAGVSQSPRYKVTKRGQDVTLRCDPISSHATLYWYQQALGQGPEFLTYFNYEAQPDKSGLPSDRFSAERPEGSISTLTIQRTEQRDSAMYRCAQGPGGTEAFFGQGTRLTVV.

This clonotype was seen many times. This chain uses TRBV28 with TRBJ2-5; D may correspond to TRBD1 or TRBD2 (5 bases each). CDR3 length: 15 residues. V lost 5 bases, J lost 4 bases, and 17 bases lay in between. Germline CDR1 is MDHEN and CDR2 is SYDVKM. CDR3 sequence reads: CASSPAEWGSETQYF. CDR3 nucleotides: TGTGCCAGCAGTCCCGCCGAATGGGGGTCAGAGACCCAGTACTTC.

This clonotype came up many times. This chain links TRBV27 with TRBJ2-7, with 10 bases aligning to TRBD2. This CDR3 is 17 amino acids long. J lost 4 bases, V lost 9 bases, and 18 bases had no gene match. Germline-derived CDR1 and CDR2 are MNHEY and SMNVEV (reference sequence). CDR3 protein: CASTNGGKREGPYEQYF. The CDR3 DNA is TGTGCCAGTACCAACGGAGGAAAGCGGGAGGGCCCGTACGAGCAGTACTTC.

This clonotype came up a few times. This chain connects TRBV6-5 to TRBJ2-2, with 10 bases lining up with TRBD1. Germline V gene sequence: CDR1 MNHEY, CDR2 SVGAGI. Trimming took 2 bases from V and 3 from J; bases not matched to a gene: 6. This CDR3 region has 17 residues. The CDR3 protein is CASSYTDRGPDTGELFF. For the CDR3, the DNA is TGTGCCAGCAGTTACACAGACAGGGGGCCGGACACCGGGGAGCTGTTTTTT.

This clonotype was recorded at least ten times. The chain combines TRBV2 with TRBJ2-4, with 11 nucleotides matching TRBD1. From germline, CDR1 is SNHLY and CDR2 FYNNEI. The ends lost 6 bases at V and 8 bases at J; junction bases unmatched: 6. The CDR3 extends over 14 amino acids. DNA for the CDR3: TGTGCCAGCAGGACCGGGACAGGGGGGTACATTCAGTACTTC. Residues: CASRTGTGGYIQYF. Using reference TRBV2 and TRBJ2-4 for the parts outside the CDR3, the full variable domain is EPEVTQTPSHQVTQMGQEVILRCVPISNHLYFYWYRQILGQKVEFLVSFYNNEISEKSEIFDDQFSVERPDGSNFTLKIRSTKLEDSAMYFCASRTGTGGYIQYFGAGTRLSVL.

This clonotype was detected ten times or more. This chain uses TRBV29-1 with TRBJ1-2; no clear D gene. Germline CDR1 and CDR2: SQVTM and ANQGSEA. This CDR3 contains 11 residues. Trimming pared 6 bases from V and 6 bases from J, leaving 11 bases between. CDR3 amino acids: CSVMDEDGYTF. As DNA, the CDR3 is TGCAGCGTGATGGACGAGGATGGCTACACCTTC.

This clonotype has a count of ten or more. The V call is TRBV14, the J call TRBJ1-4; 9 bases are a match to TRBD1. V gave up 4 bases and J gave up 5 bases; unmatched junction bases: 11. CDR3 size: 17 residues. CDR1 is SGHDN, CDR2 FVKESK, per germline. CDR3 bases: TGTGCCAGCAGCCCAACTACAGGGGGCGGATTGAATGAAAAACTGTTTTTT. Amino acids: CASSPTTGGGLNEKLFF.

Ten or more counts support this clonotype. CDR3 in amino acids: CATSDRPPGARGTEAFF. The CDR3 region has the DNA TGTGCCACCAGTGATAGGCCGCCGGGGGCGCGTGGAACTGAAGCTTTCTTT. J is TRBJ1-1 and V is TRBV24-1; tentative D call: TRBD1 (6 bases). The CDR3 has 17 amino acids. The V and J ends lost 3 bases and 5 bases respectively, with 21 bases between them. Looked up from germline, CDR1 is KGHDR and CDR2 is SFDVKD.

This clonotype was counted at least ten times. The CDR3 sequence: CASSGGYSMNTEAFF. In nucleotides, the CDR3 is TGTGCCAGCAGTGGAGGCTACTCCATGAACACTGAAGCTTTCTTT. This chain connects TRBV25-1 to TRBJ1-1; no definite D call. The V gene's germline CDR1 is MGHDK and CDR2 SYGVNS. V was cut by 4 bases and J by 0 bases, with 12 bases left in between. The CDR3 has 15 amino acids.

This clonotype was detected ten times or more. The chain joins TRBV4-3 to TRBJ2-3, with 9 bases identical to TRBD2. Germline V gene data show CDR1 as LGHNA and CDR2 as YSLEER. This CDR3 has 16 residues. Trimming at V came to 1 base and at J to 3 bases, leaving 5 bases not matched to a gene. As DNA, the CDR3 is TGCGCCAGCAGCCAAGGGACTAGCGTATGGACAGATACGCAGTATTTT. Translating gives CASSQGTSVWTDTQYF.

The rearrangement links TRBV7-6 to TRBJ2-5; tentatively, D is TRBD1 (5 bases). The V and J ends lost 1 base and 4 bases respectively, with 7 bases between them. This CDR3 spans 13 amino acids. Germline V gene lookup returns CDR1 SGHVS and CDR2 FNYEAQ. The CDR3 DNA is TGTGCCAGCAGCTTAGACAGGCTAGAGACCCAGTACTTC. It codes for CASSLDRLETQYF.

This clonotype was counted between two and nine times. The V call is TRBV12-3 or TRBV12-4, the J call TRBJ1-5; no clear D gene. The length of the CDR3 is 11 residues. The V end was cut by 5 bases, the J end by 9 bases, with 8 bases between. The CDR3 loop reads CASSLLGPQHF. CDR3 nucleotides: TGTGCCAGCAGTCTCCTGGGGCCCCAGCATTTT.

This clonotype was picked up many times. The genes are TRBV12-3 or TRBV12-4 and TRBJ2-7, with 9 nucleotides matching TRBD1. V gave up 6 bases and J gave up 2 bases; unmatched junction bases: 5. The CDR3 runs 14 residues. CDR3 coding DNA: TGTGCCAGCAGCCGGACAGGGGCCACCTACGAGCAGTACTTC. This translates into CASSRTGATYEQYF.

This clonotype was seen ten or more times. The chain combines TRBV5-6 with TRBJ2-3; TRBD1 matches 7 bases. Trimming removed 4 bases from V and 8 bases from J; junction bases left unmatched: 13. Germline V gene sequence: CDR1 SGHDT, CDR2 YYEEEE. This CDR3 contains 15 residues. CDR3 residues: CASSHEGQTSVTQYF. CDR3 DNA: TGTGCCAGCAGCCACGAGGGACAGACAAGCGTTACGCAGTATTTT.

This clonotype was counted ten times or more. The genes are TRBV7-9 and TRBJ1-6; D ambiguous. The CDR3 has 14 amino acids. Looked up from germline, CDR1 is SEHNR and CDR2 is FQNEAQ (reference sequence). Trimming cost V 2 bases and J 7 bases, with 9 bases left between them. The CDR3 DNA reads TGTGCCAGCAGCTTATGTCAGCTCAATTCACCCCTCCACTTT. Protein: CASSLCQLNSPLHF.

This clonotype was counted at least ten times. The DNA for the CDR3 is TGCGCCAGCAGCCAAGAAGGGACTAGCCAAGGCTATGAGCAGTTCTTC. It is translated as CASSQEGTSQGYEQFF. The genes are TRBV4-3 and TRBJ2-1; TRBD2 aligns across 9 bases. The germline CDR1 and CDR2 sequences are LGHNA and YSLEER. Trimming at V came to 0 bases and at J to 8 bases, leaving 8 bases not matched to a gene. The CDR3 runs 16 residues.

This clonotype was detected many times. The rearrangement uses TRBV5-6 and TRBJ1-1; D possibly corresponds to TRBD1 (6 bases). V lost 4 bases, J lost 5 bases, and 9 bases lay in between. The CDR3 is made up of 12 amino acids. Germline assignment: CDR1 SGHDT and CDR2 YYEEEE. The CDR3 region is CASSGGGTEAFF. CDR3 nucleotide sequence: TGTGCCAGCAGCGGAGGGGGGACTGAAGCTTTCTTT.

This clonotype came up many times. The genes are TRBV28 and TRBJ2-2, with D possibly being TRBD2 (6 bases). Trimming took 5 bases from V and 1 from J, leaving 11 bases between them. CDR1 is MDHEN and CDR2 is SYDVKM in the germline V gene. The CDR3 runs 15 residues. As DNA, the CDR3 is TGTGCCAGCAGTCTCTTGACTAGGAACACCGGGGAGCTGTTTTTT. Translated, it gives CASSLLTRNTGELFF. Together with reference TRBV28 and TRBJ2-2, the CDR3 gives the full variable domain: DVKVTQSSRYLVKRTGEKVFLECVQDMDHENMFWYRQDPGLGLRLIYFSYDVKMKEKGDIPEGYSVSREKKERFSLILESASTNQTSMYLCASSLLTRNTGELFFGEGSRLTVL.

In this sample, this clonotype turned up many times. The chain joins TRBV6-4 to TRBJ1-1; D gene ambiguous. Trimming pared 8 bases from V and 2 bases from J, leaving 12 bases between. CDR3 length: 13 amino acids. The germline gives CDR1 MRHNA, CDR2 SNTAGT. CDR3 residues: CASRWTENTEAFF. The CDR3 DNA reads TGTGCCAGCCGCTGGACTGAAAACACTGAAGCTTTCTTT.

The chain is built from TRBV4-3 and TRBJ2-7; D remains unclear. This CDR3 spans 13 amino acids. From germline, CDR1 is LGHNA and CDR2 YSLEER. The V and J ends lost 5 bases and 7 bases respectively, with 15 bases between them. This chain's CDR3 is CASSSEGFREQYF. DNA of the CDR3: TGCGCCAGCAGCTCGGAAGGTTTTCGGGAGCAGTACTTC.